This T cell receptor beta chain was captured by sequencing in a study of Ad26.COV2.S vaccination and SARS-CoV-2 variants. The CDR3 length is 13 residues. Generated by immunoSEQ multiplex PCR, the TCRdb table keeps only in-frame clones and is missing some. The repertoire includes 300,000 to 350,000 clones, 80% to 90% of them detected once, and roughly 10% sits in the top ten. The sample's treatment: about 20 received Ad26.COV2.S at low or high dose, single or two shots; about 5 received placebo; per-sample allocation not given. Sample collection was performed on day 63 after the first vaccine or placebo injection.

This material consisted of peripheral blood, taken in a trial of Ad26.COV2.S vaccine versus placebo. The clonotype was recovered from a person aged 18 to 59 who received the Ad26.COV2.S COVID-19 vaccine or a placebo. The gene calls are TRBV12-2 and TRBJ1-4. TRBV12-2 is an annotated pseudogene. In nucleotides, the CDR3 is TGTGCAAGTCGCCCGGGGCCCAATGAAAAACTGTTTTTT. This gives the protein CASRPGPNEKLFF.